The rows below give T cell receptor beta chains drawn from one sample of a study of cytomegalovirus exposure and HLA in healthy donors. The repertoire was sequenced with immunoSEQ multiplex PCR; TCRdb's copy has only in-frame clones and lacks some. The sample contains under 100,000 clones, approximately 80% of which appear only once. What was sequenced was PBMCs. The source of these receptors is a man between 50 and 59 years old in good health and CMV-seronegative. CDR3s include the opening cysteine and the closing phenylalanine or tryptophan. The order of the fields is D gene, clone size, J gene, CDR3 length, V gene, CDR3 protein, CDR3 DNA. The D gene is left open where the match is weak. For some rows the clone size is stated as once, few or many, or as a class when expanded; others skip it.

d_gene: -; abundance: -; j_gene: TRBJ2-6; len: 13; v_gene: TRBV7-3; CDR3aa: CASSPSGANVLTF; CDR3nt: TGTGCCAGCAGCCCATCTGGGGCCAACGTCCTGACTTTC
d_gene: TRBD1; abundance: -; j_gene: TRBJ1-3; len: 15; v_gene: TRBV5-5; CDR3aa: CASKRDSFSGNTIYF; CDR3nt: TGTGCCAGCAAAAGGGACAGTTTCTCTGGAAACACCATATATTTT
d_gene: -; abundance: -; j_gene: TRBJ1-3; len: 16; v_gene: TRBV28; CDR3aa: CASSLFRQVSGNTIYF; CDR3nt: TGTGCCAGCAGTTTATTCCGGCAGGTCTCTGGAAACACCATATATTTT
d_gene: TRBD2; abundance: few; j_gene: TRBJ2-2; len: 15; v_gene: TRBV4-2; CDR3aa: CASSPSGGLGGELFF; CDR3nt: TGTGCCAGCAGCCCATCGGGGGGTCTAGGCGGGGAGCTGTTTTTT
d_gene: -; abundance: once; j_gene: TRBJ2-7; len: 14; v_gene: TRBV18; CDR3aa: CASSPFTSHYEQYF; CDR3nt: TGTGCCAGCTCACCATTTACCTCACACTACGAGCAGTACTTC
d_gene: TRBD1; abundance: -; j_gene: TRBJ1-6; len: 16; v_gene: TRBV7-8; CDR3aa: CASSEQAGGTGSPLHF; CDR3nt: TGTGCCAGCAGCGAACAGGCAGGGGGCACAGGTTCACCCCTCCACTTT
d_gene: -; abundance: once; j_gene: TRBJ2-6; len: 18; v_gene: TRBV5-5; CDR3aa: CASSLVGTLTPGANVLTF; CDR3nt: TGTGCCAGCAGCTTGGTTGGGACACTCACCCCTGGGGCCAACGTCCTGACTTTC
d_gene: TRBD1; abundance: -; j_gene: TRBJ2-5; len: 15; v_gene: TRBV6-6; CDR3aa: CASSYPQQTGPTQYF; CDR3nt: TGTGCCAGCAGTTACCCTCAACAGACAGGGCCCACCCAGTACTTC
d_gene: TRBD1; abundance: -; j_gene: TRBJ2-2; len: 14; v_gene: TRBV10-1; CDR3aa: CASSGTGHPGELFF; CDR3nt: TGCGCCAGCAGTGGGACAGGGCATCCCGGGGAGCTGTTTTTT
d_gene: -; abundance: -; j_gene: TRBJ1-2; len: 22; v_gene: TRBV5-1; CDR3aa: CASSFDNRAATGTPLHRYGYTF; CDR3nt: TGCGCCAGCAGCTTTGATAACAGGGCCGCCACCGGTACCCCCCTCCACCGGTATGGCTACACCTTC
d_gene: -; abundance: -; j_gene: TRBJ2-2; len: 14; v_gene: TRBV27; CDR3aa: CASSFEINTGELFF; CDR3nt: TGTGCCAGCAGTTTCGAGATCAACACCGGGGAGCTGTTTTTT
d_gene: TRBD1; abundance: once; j_gene: TRBJ1-1; len: 12; v_gene: TRBV4-3; CDR3aa: CASSQEGQGSFF; CDR3nt: TGCGCCAGCAGCCAAGAAGGACAGGGGTCTTTCTTT
d_gene: TRBD1; abundance: -; j_gene: TRBJ1-1; len: 14; v_gene: TRBV29-1; CDR3aa: CSILPGQANTEAFF; CDR3nt: TGCAGCATCCTGCCGGGACAGGCGAACACTGAAGCTTTCTTT
d_gene: TRBD1; abundance: few; j_gene: TRBJ2-5; len: 18; v_gene: TRBV29-1; CDR3aa: CSVEKYRGLVSNVETQYF; CDR3nt: TGCAGCGTTGAAAAATACAGGGGGCTTGTATCGAACGTCGAGACCCAGTACTTC
d_gene: TRBD2; abundance: -; j_gene: TRBJ2-2; len: 17; v_gene: TRBV9; CDR3aa: CASSVSVAGANTGELFF; CDR3nt: TGTGCCAGCAGCGTAAGTGTAGCGGGGGCTAACACCGGGGAGCTGTTTTTT
d_gene: -; abundance: -; j_gene: TRBJ1-2; len: 14; v_gene: TRBV4-1; CDR3aa: CASSQGEISYGYTF; CDR3nt: TGCGCCAGCAGCCAAGGGGAGATAAGCTATGGCTACACCTTC
d_gene: -; abundance: -; j_gene: TRBJ2-2; len: 16; v_gene: TRBV4-1; CDR3aa: CASSQERGTNTGELFF; CDR3nt: TGCGCCAGCAGCCAAGAACGGGGGACGAACACCGGGGAGCTGTTTTTT
d_gene: -; abundance: -; j_gene: TRBJ1-1; len: 14; v_gene: TRBV4-2; CDR3aa: CASSQVGGGTEAFF; CDR3nt: TGTGCCAGCAGCCAAGTGGGAGGCGGCACTGAAGCTTTCTTT
d_gene: -; abundance: -; j_gene: TRBJ1-1; len: 13; v_gene: TRBV6-5; CDR3aa: CASSYLRSTEAFF; CDR3nt: TGTGCCAGCAGTTACTTGCGGTCCACTGAAGCTTTCTTT
d_gene: -; abundance: -; j_gene: TRBJ1-6; len: 15; v_gene: TRBV5-1; CDR3aa: CASSPEGTPNSPLHF; CDR3nt: TGCGCCAGCAGCCCGGAAGGGACACCTAATTCACCCCTCCACTTT
d_gene: -; abundance: -; j_gene: TRBJ1-1; len: 15; v_gene: TRBV5-5; CDR3aa: CASTGGWGQNTEAFF; CDR3nt: TGTGCCAGCACCGGGGGGTGGGGACAGAACACTGAAGCTTTCTTT
d_gene: TRBD1; abundance: -; j_gene: TRBJ2-5; len: 15; v_gene: TRBV5-6; CDR3aa: CASRLQGFLKETQYF; CDR3nt: TGTGCCAGCAGATTACAGGGGTTCCTGAAAGAGACCCAGTACTTC
d_gene: TRBD2; abundance: -; j_gene: TRBJ2-7; len: 15; v_gene: TRBV9; CDR3aa: CASSVETGGPDEQYF; CDR3nt: TGTGCCAGCAGCGTAGAGACGGGGGGGCCTGACGAGCAGTACTTC
d_gene: -; abundance: -; j_gene: TRBJ1-1; len: 16; v_gene: TRBV7-9; CDR3aa: CASSLVGFGYKTEAFF; CDR3nt: TGTGCCAGCAGCTTAGTCGGGTTTGGGTACAAAACTGAAGCTTTCTTT
d_gene: -; abundance: -; j_gene: TRBJ2-6; len: 18; v_gene: TRBV7-3; CDR3aa: CASSFLSGGTPGANVLTF; CDR3nt: TGTGCCAGCAGCTTTCTCTCCGGAGGGACCCCTGGGGCCAACGTCCTGACTTTC
d_gene: TRBD1; abundance: -; j_gene: TRBJ1-3; len: 14; v_gene: TRBV5-1; CDR3aa: CASRDRGGSDTIYF; CDR3nt: TGCGCCAGCAGGGACAGGGGAGGTTCGGACACCATATATTTT
d_gene: TRBD1; abundance: once; j_gene: TRBJ2-7; len: 15; v_gene: TRBV4-1; CDR3aa: CASSGDRGRSYEQYF; CDR3nt: TGCGCCAGCAGCGGGGACAGGGGTAGATCCTACGAGCAGTACTTC
d_gene: TRBD1; abundance: -; j_gene: TRBJ2-7; len: 16; v_gene: TRBV18; CDR3aa: CASSLDRDRGLYEQYF; CDR3nt: TGTGCCAGCTCACTCGACCGGGACAGGGGTTTGTACGAGCAGTACTTC
d_gene: TRBD2; abundance: once; j_gene: TRBJ2-1; len: 15; v_gene: TRBV7-9; CDR3aa: CASSLISGGYNEQFF; CDR3nt: TGTGCCAGCAGCTTAATAAGCGGGGGATACAATGAGCAGTTCTTC